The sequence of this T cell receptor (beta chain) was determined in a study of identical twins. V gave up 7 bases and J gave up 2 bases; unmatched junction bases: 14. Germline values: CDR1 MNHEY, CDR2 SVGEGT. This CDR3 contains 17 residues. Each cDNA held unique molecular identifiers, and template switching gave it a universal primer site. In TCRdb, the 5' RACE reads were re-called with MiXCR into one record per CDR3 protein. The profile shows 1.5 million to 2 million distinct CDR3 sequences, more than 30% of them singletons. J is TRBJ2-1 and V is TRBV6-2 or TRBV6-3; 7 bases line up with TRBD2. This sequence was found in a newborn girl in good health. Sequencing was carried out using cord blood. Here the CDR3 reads CASTRTRAILTYNEQFF. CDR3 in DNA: TGTGCCAGCACTAGGACTAGGGCTATACTTACCTACAATGAGCAGTTCTTC.